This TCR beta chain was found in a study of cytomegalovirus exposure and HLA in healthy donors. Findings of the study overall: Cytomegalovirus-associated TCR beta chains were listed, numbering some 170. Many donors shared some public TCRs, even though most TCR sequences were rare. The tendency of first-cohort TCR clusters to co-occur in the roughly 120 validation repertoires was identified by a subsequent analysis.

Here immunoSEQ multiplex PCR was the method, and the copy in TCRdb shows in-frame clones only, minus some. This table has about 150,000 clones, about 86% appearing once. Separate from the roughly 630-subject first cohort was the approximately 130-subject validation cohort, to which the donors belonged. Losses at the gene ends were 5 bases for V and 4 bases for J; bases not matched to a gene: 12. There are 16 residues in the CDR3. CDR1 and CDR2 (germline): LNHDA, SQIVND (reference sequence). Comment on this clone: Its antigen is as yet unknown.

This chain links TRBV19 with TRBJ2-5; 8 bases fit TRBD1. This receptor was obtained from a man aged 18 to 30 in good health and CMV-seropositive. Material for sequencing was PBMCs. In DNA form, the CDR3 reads TGTGCCAGTAGTCCACAGAAGACAGGGGTAGGAGAGACCCAGTACTTC. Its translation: CASSPQKTGVGETQYF.